This TCR beta chain came from a study of shared clonotypes between healthy human individuals. Sequencing was at deep level. Sequencing was performed with immunoSEQ multiplex PCR; in TCRdb, only in-frame clones are kept and a portion is missing. The sample lists 950,000 to 1,100,000 clones; around 74% were seen once. The CDR3 consists of 13 residues. Trimming left V 6 bases short and J 6 bases short, with 14 bases between. Germline CDR1 and CDR2: MNHNS and SASEGT. The V gene is TRBV6-1, the J gene TRBJ1-1; no firm D call. The TCR originated in a man younger than 30 in good health. Sequenced: memory CD4+ T cells sorted from blood. The subset denotes: CD45RA-negative fraction. The CDR3 reads CASSVGAASEAFF. The CDR3 bases are TGTGCCAGCAGCGTGGGAGCGGCTTCTGAAGCTTTCTTT.